A single sample is the source of the 16 T cell receptor beta chains below, sequenced in a study of shared clonotypes between healthy human individuals. Produced via immunoSEQ multiplex PCR; TCRdb's table is partial and in-frame only. Of roughly 1,000,000 clones listed, 78% are singletons. The sample taken for sequencing was memory CD4+ T cells from PBMCs. Subset of the sample: CD45RA-negative fraction. Source of these receptors: a man aged 18 to 35 in good health. Some clones in this sample may be carry-over from other donors' samples.

This chain uses TRBV4-1 with TRBJ2-7; D gene unclear. CDR3 length equals 13 residues. Trimming removed 4 bases from V and 2 bases from J, with 9 bases in between. Germline CDR1 is MGHRA and CDR2 is YSYEKL. CDR3 residues: CASSPLGTYEQYF. CDR3 DNA: TGCGCCAGCAGCCCCCTAGGAACCTACGAGCAGTACTTC.

This rearrangement joins TRBV7-2 to TRBJ2-7; D not certain. V was pared by 8 bases and J by 2 bases, with 13 bases between. The CDR3 covers 13 residues. From germline, CDR1 is SGHTA and CDR2 FQGNSA. The CDR3 nucleotides are TGTGCCAGCGCGGCGCAGACAACCTACGAGCAGTACTTC. The encoded protein is CASAAQTTYEQYF.

This clone is a singleton in its sample. One end of the junction fails to match germline, which may point to a read error. J is TRBJ2-7 and V is TRBV28, with a possible D match to TRBD1 (6 bases). CDR3 length equals 13 residues. Germline CDR1 reads MDHEN; CDR2 reads SYDVKM. CDR3 amino acids: CASANPSRDTTFF. The CDR3 region has the DNA TGTGCCAGCGCGAACCCAAGCCGGGACACTACATTCTTC.

This chain connects TRBV7-9 to TRBJ2-7, with 7 bases fitting TRBD2. Germline V gene sequence: CDR1 SEHNR, CDR2 FQNEAQ (reference sequence). The CDR3 runs to 15 residues. The V segment lost 4 bases and the J segment 1 base; nucleotides outside the gene matches: 7. CDR3 sequence: CASSWGGPGSYEQYF. The CDR3 DNA follows: TGTGCCAGCAGCTGGGGGGGACCGGGTTCCTACGAGCAGTACTTC.

A remark on this clone: This probably arose from a read error, given a far larger clone one base away. The chain carries TRBV11-2 and TRBJ1-3, with 7 bases matching TRBD1. The CDR3 contains 15 residues. Trimming removed 4 bases from V and 5 bases from J; junction bases left unmatched: 8. Per germline, CDR1 SGHAT and CDR2 FQNNGV. CDR3 nucleotides: TGTGCCAGCAGCTCATTGACAGGGCCTAGAAACACCATATATTTT. Encoded protein: CASSSLTGPRNTIYF. The full variable domain, with the rest looked up from reference TRBV11-2 and TRBJ1-3, is EAGVAQSPRYKIIEKRQSVAFWCNPISGHATLYWYQQILGQGPKLLIQFQNNGVVDDSQLPKDRFSAERLKGVDSTLKIQPAKLEDSAVYLCASSSLTGPRNTIYFGEGSWLTVV.

Comments on this clone: This specimen includes other DNA sequences encoding the same CDR3. This chain joins TRBV9 and TRBJ2-1; D gene ambiguous. The germline V gene encodes CDR1 SGDLS and CDR2 YYNGEE. Trimming shortened V by 2 bases and J by 5 bases, and 11 bases separated the two germline ends. This CDR3 is 14 amino acids long. This CDR3 is CASSVTGPDNEQFF. The CDR3 DNA sequence: TGTGCCAGCAGCGTTACCGGCCCTGACAATGAGCAGTTCTTC.

The chain has TRBV15 and TRBJ1-1; D may be TRBD1 (6 bases). CDR3 size: 13 residues. Germline CDR1 and CDR2: LNHNV and YYDKDF (reference sequence). V was cut by 9 bases and J by 1 base, with 12 bases left in between. CDR3 sequence: CATNRVPNTEAFF. The DNA of the CDR3 is TGTGCCACGAACAGGGTGCCGAACACTGAAGCTTTCTTT.

This clone was counted ten times or more. The rearrangement uses TRBV27 and TRBJ2-7, with 12 bases identical to TRBD2. The CDR3 runs 19 residues. The junction had 19 bases not matched to a gene; V was cut back by 8 bases and J by 2 bases. Per germline, CDR1 MNHEY and CDR2 SMNVEV (reference sequence). The CDR3, as DNA: TGTGCCAGCTGGACAGTCCGGACTAGCGGGACGTTAAGGGCCTACGAGCAGTACTTC. This sequence encodes CASWTVRTSGTLRAYEQYF.

The chain recombines TRBV27 with TRBJ2-3; 9 bases line up with TRBD2. This CDR3 contains 20 residues. Germline trimming cut 3 bases from V and 1 base from J; bases unmatched to any gene: 17. Looked up from germline, CDR1 is MNHEY and CDR2 is SMNVEV (reference sequence). CDR3 in amino acids: CASSFIAAGTSRGGTDTQYF. CDR3 nucleotide sequence: TGTGCCAGCAGTTTTATTGCGGCCGGGACTAGCAGGGGAGGCACAGATACGCAGTATTTT.

The chain carries TRBV6-1 and TRBJ1-1; no clear D gene. Trimming took 8 bases from V and 0 from J, leaving 10 bases between them. The germline V gene has CDR1 MNHNS and CDR2 SASEGT. The CDR3 is 13 residues long. The CDR3 coding sequence is TGTGCCAGCGCCCGCGGAATGAACACTGAAGCTTTCTTT. This encodes CASARGMNTEAFF.

This clone was counted only a few times. The chain combines TRBV7-9 with TRBJ1-5; no firm D call. V lost 0 bases and J lost 6, with 9 bases in between. Germline V CDR1 and CDR2: SEHNR, FQNEAQ (reference sequence). There are 14 residues in the CDR3. The CDR3 DNA follows: TGTGCCAGCAGCTTAGCGCTATTCGGTCAGCCCCAGCATTTT. It translates to CASSLALFGQPQHF.

Comments on this clone: Additional DNA sequences in this sample encode the identical CDR3. The rearrangement links TRBV6-5 to TRBJ2-1, with 8 positions matching TRBD2. This CDR3 is 15 amino acids long. Germline-derived CDR1 and CDR2 are MNHEY and SVGAGI. Germline trimming cut 6 bases from V and 0 bases from J; bases unmatched to any gene: 4. The CDR3 DNA follows: TGTGCCAGCAGGTCAAGCGGGAGCTCCTACAATGAGCAGTTCTTC. Its protein is CASRSSGSSYNEQFF.

The chain recombines TRBV27 with TRBJ2-2; 12 nucleotides align to TRBD2. The CDR3 sequence is 15 residues long. The trim removed 5 bases at V and 6 bases at J, leaving 4 bases unmatched. Per germline, CDR1 MNHEY and CDR2 SMNVEV (reference sequence). CDR3 bases: TGTGCCAGCAGTACCCGACTAGCGGGGGCCGGGGAGCTGTTTTTT. Translating it yields CASSTRLAGAGELFF.

The chain employs TRBV6-5 and TRBJ2-1; 7 positions match TRBD2. V trimming: 6 bases; J trimming: 8 bases; junction bases outside the gene matches: 13. The CDR3 is made up of 15 amino acids. Germline V gene lookup returns CDR1 MNHEY and CDR2 SVGAGI. This CDR3 is CASSHPGGREDEQFF. DNA for the CDR3: TGTGCCAGCAGCCACCCGGGAGGCCGCGAGGATGAGCAGTTCTTC.

The chain's CDR3 is CARSQGGRNQPQHF. The CDR3 nucleotides read TGTGCCCGCTCACAGGGAGGACGCAATCAGCCCCAGCATTTT. The chain is built from TRBV30 and TRBJ1-5; tentative D call: TRBD1 (6 bases). Trimming shortened V by 8 bases and J by 2 bases, and 16 bases separated the two germline ends. Germline CDR1 GTSNPN, CDR2 SVGIG (reference sequence). The CDR3 totals 14 residues.

The gene calls are TRBV29-1 and TRBJ2-3; D is uncertain. This CDR3 region has 14 residues. Germline CDR1 SQVTM, CDR2 ANQGSEA. Trimming pared 4 bases from V and 1 base from J, leaving 12 bases between. The CDR3 DNA follows: TGCAGCGTTGGGGGATACTCGGGCACAGATACGCAGTATTTT. Its protein is CSVGGYSGTDTQYF.